What follows are 22 T cell receptor beta chains derived from one specimen sequenced in a study of blood T cell repertoires in COVID-19. The table came from immunoSEQ multiplex PCR; TCRdb's copy has only in-frame clones and leaves some out. This sample yields 110,000 to 150,000 clones, of which more than 75% are seen a single time; about 4% belongs to the top ten. Sequences were obtained from peripheral blood. The receptors were sampled from an elderly woman with acute or convalescent COVID-19.

The rearrangement joins TRBV6-7 to TRBJ1-5; D is undetermined. TRBV6-7 is treated as an ORF (open reading frame) with a function not yet certain. The CDR3 is 19 amino acids. V was clipped by 4 bases and J by 4 bases, with 26 bases between them. CDR3 sequence: CASSFQANILNLINQPQHF. Written as DNA, the CDR3 is TGTGCCAGCAGTTTCCAGGCCAACATATTGAACTTAATTAATCAGCCCCAGCATTTT.

This clone was seen only a few times. The V gene is TRBV13, the J gene TRBJ1-6, with D possibly matching TRBD1 (5 bases). Trimming took 0 bases from V and 7 from J, leaving 10 bases between them. Germline V lookup: CDR1 PRHDT, CDR2 FYEKMQ (reference sequence). CDR3 length: 15 amino acids. The CDR3 is CASSLGPGDNSPLHF. In DNA form, the CDR3 reads TGTGCCAGCAGCTTAGGCCCGGGGGACAATTCACCCCTCCACTTT.

The chain carries TRBV19 and TRBJ2-7; 8 bases agree with TRBD2. The V segment lost 5 bases and the J segment 7 bases; nucleotides outside the gene matches: 10. This CDR3 spans 14 amino acids. The germline V gene encodes CDR1 LNHDA and CDR2 SQIVND (reference sequence). The CDR3: CASSALAGLGEQYF. The CDR3 DNA reads TGTGCCAGTAGTGCCTTAGCGGGACTAGGGGAGCAGTACTTC.

V and J are TRBV28 and TRBJ2-1; no definite D call. This CDR3 has 12 residues. The germline CDR1 and CDR2 sequences are MDHEN and SYDVKM. The V and J ends lost 6 bases and 7 bases respectively, with 10 bases between them. The CDR3 nucleotides read TGTGCCAGCAGGGAATGGAGAAATGAGCAGTTCTTC. Residues: CASREWRNEQFF.

The chain couples TRBV11-3 to TRBJ1-3, with 7 positions matching TRBD1. The V gene end was trimmed by 5 bases and the J gene end by 0 bases; junction bases not matched to a gene: 7. Looked up from germline, CDR1 is SGHNT and CDR2 is YENEEA. The CDR3 spans 16 residues. The CDR3 spells CASSAGQANSGNTIYF. The CDR3 nucleotides are TGTGCCAGCAGCGCCGGACAGGCGAACTCTGGAAACACCATATATTTT.

V and J are TRBV19 and TRBJ1-5; D is undetermined. V lost 7 bases, J lost 0 bases, and 13 bases lay in between. Germline CDR1 is LNHDA and CDR2 is SQIVND (reference sequence). The CDR3 consists of 15 residues. CDR3 residues: CASNPTGSSNQPQHF. Here the CDR3 DNA reads TGTGCCAGTAATCCTACGGGGAGTAGCAATCAGCCCCAGCATTTT.

This clone has more than one count but fewer than ten. The chain couples TRBV7-9 to TRBJ1-3; tentatively, D is TRBD1 (5 bases). CDR1 SEHNR and CDR2 FQNEAQ come from the germline V gene (reference sequence). Deletions cut 3 bases from V and 8 bases from J, with 8 bases between. This CDR3 region has 12 residues. The chain's CDR3 is CASSFSGDTIYF. The CDR3 bases are TGTGCCAGCAGCTTCTCGGGGGACACCATATATTTT.

J is TRBJ2-5 and V is TRBV7-2, with TRBD2 matching over 13 bases. CDR3 length: 15 residues. The trim removed 5 bases at V and 2 bases at J, leaving 2 bases unmatched. Per germline, CDR1 SGHTA and CDR2 FQGNSA. In nucleotides, the CDR3 is TGTGCCAGCAGCGCGACTAGCGGGGGGCAAGAGACCCAGTACTTC. Protein product: CASSATSGGQETQYF.

This clone was recorded a few times. The chain is built from TRBV27 and TRBJ2-7; weak D call: TRBD2 (7 bases). The CDR3 is made up of 15 amino acids. V dropped 5 bases and J dropped 1 base, with 15 bases sitting between them. Germline V lookup: CDR1 MNHEY, CDR2 SMNVEV (reference sequence). The CDR3 nucleotides read TGTGCCAGCAGTCCCGGGGGGACACTTTCCTACGAGCAGTACTTC. Its translation is CASSPGGTLSYEQYF.

This CDR3 is CASKESGGLTNEKLFF. The CDR3 DNA sequence: TGTGCCAGCAAGGAGTCAGGGGGGTTGACTAATGAAAAACTGTTTTTT. The gene calls are TRBV27 and TRBJ1-4, with 7 bases matching TRBD1. V gave up 7 bases and J gave up 2 bases; unmatched junction bases: 10. CDR1 and CDR2 (germline): MNHEY, SMNVEV (reference sequence). CDR3 length: 16 residues.

The V call is TRBV6-1, the J call TRBJ1-1; D ambiguous. V dropped 0 bases and J dropped 3 bases, with 5 bases sitting between them. The germline V gene has CDR1 MNHNS and CDR2 SASEGT. The CDR3 sequence is 13 residues long. CDR3 amino acids: CASSEAPYTEAFF. In DNA, the CDR3 is TGTGCCAGCAGTGAAGCCCCTTACACTGAAGCTTTCTTT.

V usage is TRBV5-1 and J usage is TRBJ2-7, with a weak D call TRBD2 (6 bases). The CDR3 has 16 amino acids. The ends were cut back, 4 bases at V and 7 bases at J, with 24 bases in the middle. Germline V gene sequence: CDR1 SGHRS, CDR2 YFSETQ. DNA of the CDR3: TGCGCCAGCAGCCGCACCCCCATCGCCAGCCGGGGGGAGCAGTACTTC. Protein sequence: CASSRTPIASRGEQYF. The full variable domain, completed using reference TRBV5-1 and TRBJ2-7, is KAGVTQTPRYLIKTRGQQVTLSCSPISGHRSVSWYQQTPGQGLQFLFEYFSETQRNKGNFPGRFSGRQFSNSRSEMNVSTLELGDSALYLCASSRTPIASRGEQYFGPGTRLTVT.

The chain couples TRBV6-6 to TRBJ2-7; TRBD1 might be the D (7 bases). The CDR3 loop spans 14 amino acids. V dropped 4 bases and J dropped 6 bases, with 16 bases sitting between them. Germline CDR1 is MNHNY and CDR2 is SVGAGI (reference sequence). CDR3 in amino acids: CASSWAGQSFEQYF. The CDR3 DNA reads TGTGCCAGCAGTTGGGCGGGACAGAGTTTCGAGCAGTACTTC.

This chain joins TRBV6-5 and TRBJ2-1; 15 bases are shared with TRBD2. Losses at the gene ends were 8 bases for V and 9 bases for J; bases not matched to a gene: 8. Germline V CDR1 and CDR2: MNHEY, SVGAGI. The CDR3 is made up of 15 amino acids. CDR3 sequence (DNA): TGTGCCAGCTCGGGACTAGCGGGAGGTTTCAGTGAGCAGTTCTTC. Translation: CASSGLAGGFSEQFF.

This clone was detected once. The chain carries TRBV28 and TRBJ2-1; 9 bases match TRBD1. The V gene's germline CDR1 is MDHEN and CDR2 SYDVKM. With 6 bases clipped from V and 1 base from J, the junction kept 7 bases outside the gene matches. CDR3 size: 16 residues. The CDR3 DNA reads TGTGCCAGCAGACCAAACAGGGGGCGGTCCTACAATGAGCAGTTCTTC. Its protein is CASRPNRGRSYNEQFF.

The J gene is TRBJ1-1, the V gene TRBV5-1; no clear D gene. CDR3 length equals 15 residues. Germline-derived CDR1 and CDR2 are SGHRS and YFSETQ. V lost 0 bases to trimming and J lost 2 bases, with 11 bases between them. Written as DNA, the CDR3 is TGCGCCAGCAGCTTGGCCCCGGCAGGAAACACTGAAGCTTTCTTT. Residues: CASSLAPAGNTEAFF.

The J gene is TRBJ1-5, the V gene TRBV3-1 (or the pseudogene TRBV3-2); D may be TRBD1 (5 bases). The CDR3 has 15 residues. The V end lost 0 bases, the J end lost 6 bases, and 12 bases lay between the germline ends. CDR1 and CDR2 from the germline V gene are LGHDT and YNNKEL (reference sequence). The DNA for the CDR3 is TGTGCCAGCAGCCAAGATCTCGGGGGGGGTCAGCCCCAGCATTTT. This encodes CASSQDLGGGQPQHF.

The chain joins TRBV5-8 to TRBJ2-5; TRBD2 agrees at 10 bases. This CDR3 spans 16 amino acids. The germline V gene encodes CDR1 SGHTS and CDR2 YDEGEE. V was pared by 0 bases and J by 7 bases, with 9 bases of the junction left unmatched. The DNA of the CDR3 is TGTGCCAGCAGCTTGGGACTAGCGGGTTCGATCGCGACCCAGTACTTC. It yields the protein CASSLGLAGSIATQYF. The full variable domain, its missing parts supplied by reference TRBV5-8 and TRBJ2-5, is EAGVTQSPTHLIKTRGQQATLRCSPISGHTSVYWYQQALGLGLQFLLWYDEGEERNRGNFPPRFSGRQFPNYSSELNVNALELEDSALYLCASSLGLAGSIATQYFGPGTRLLVL.

The J gene is TRBJ1-2, the V gene TRBV28; TRBD1 matches 9 bases. CDR3 size: 15 residues. V shed 2 bases and J 7 bases; nucleotides not matched to a gene: 8. The germline CDR1 and CDR2 sequences are MDHEN and SYDVKM. The CDR3 protein is CASSLDRGAVSGYTF. The CDR3 DNA is TGTGCCAGCAGTTTAGACAGGGGGGCGGTTTCTGGCTACACCTTC.

This clone was seen only once. The V and J genes are TRBV5-8 and TRBJ2-7; 7 nucleotides line up with TRBD1. This CDR3 comprises 15 residues. CDR1 and CDR2 from the germline V gene are SGHTS and YDEGEE. With V trimmed by 4 bases and J by 3 bases, 10 bases remained unmatched. The CDR3 loop is CASSARRQGLYEQYF. The DNA for the CDR3 is TGTGCCAGCAGCGCAAGAAGACAGGGTCTCTACGAGCAGTACTTC.

V gene TRBV5-4 combines with J gene TRBJ1-1, with 7 bases identical to TRBD1. J was trimmed by 2 bases and V by 2 bases; bases with no gene match: 9. The CDR3 totals 16 residues. Germline V gene lookup returns CDR1 SGHNT and CDR2 YYREEE (reference sequence). Here the CDR3 reads CASSLGGGGRNTEAFF. In nucleotides, the CDR3 is TGTGCCAGCAGCTTAGGGGGCGGGGGGAGAAACACTGAAGCTTTCTTT. Full variable domain (remainder filled in from reference TRBV5-4 and TRBJ1-1): ETGVTQSPTHLIKTRGQQVTLRCSSQSGHNTVSWYQQALGQGPQFIFQYYREEENGRGNFPPRFSGLQFPNYSSELNVNALELDDSALYLCASSLGGGGRNTEAFFGQGTRLTVV.

The rearrangement uses TRBV6-6 and TRBJ1-2; D call uncertain. This CDR3 is 15 amino acids long. Per germline, CDR1 MNHNY and CDR2 SVGAGI (reference sequence). Trimming cost V 0 bases and J 2 bases, with 10 bases left between them. The CDR3 spells CASSYSVEPNYGYTF. The CDR3 coding sequence is TGTGCCAGCAGTTACTCAGTGGAGCCAAACTATGGCTACACCTTC.